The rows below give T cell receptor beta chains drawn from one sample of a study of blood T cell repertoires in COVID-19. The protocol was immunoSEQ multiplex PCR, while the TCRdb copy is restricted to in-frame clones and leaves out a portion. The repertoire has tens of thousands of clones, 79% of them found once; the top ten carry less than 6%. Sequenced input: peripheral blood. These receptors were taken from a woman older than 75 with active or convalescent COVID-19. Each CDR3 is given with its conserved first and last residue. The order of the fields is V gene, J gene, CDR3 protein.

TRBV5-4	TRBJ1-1	CASRLWDRGTEAFF
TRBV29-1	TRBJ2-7	CSVERGLDEQYF
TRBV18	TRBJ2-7	CASSSTGTEQYF
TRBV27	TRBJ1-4	CASSLLGSGTGGLGEKLFF
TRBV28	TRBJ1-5	CASSLPGTGNRRYSNQPQHF
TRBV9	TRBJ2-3	CASSQSGALYTDTQYF
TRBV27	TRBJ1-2	CASRSPGDGYGYTF
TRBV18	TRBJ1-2	CASSPETDYGYTF
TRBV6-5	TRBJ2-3	CASKRTGVADTQYF
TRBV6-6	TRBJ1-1	CASSSWDRDEAFF
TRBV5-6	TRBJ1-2	CASSFDNLNYGYTF
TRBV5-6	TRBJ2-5	CASSPTNQETQYF
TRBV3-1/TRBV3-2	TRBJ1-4	CASSPTGGTPLTNEKLFF
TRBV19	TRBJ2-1	CASSGRQGAGNEQFF
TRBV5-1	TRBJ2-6	CASSASTGAGANVLTF
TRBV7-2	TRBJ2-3	CASSLGVRTGGNTQYF
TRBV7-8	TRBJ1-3	CASSIQQGAASGNTIYF
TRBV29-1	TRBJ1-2	CSVDGENYGYTF
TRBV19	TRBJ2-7	CASSIQGLGYEQYF
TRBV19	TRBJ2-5	CASKRGNFQETQYF
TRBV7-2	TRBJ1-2	CASSSWTGYRYTF
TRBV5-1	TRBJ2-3	CASSWIRLGRSTDTQYF
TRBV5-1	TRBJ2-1	CASTGQGGEQFF
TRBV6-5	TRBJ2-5	CASSYVRGAPETQYF
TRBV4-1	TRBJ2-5	CASSHTGGSGETQYF
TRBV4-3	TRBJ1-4	CASSQAFAGRNFNEKLFF
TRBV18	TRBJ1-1	CASSHPGYAEAFF
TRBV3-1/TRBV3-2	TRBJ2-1	CASSQNTGKEQFF
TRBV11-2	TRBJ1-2	CASSPTGSYGYTF
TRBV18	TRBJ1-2	CASSQRARRSF
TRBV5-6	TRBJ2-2	CASSPPDRRPGELFF
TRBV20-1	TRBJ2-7	CSARASYEQYF
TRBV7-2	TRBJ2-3	CASSLGLRDTQYF